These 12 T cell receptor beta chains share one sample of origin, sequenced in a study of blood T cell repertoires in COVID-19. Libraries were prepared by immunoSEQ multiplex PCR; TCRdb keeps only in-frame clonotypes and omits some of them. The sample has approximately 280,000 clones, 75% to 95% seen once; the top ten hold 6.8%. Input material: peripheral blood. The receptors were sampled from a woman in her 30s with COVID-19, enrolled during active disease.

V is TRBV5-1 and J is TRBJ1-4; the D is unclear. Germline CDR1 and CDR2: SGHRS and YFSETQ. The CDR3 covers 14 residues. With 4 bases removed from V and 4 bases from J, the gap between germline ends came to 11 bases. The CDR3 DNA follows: TGCGCCAGCAGCGACGGGAGTGGTAATGAAAAACTGTTTTTT. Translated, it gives CASSDGSGNEKLFF.

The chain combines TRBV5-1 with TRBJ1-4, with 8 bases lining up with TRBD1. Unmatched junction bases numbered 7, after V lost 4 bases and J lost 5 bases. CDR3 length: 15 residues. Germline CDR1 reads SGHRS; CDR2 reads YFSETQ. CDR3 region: CASSRPGTGNEKLFF. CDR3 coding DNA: TGCGCCAGCAGCCGCCCCGGGACAGGAAATGAAAAACTGTTTTTT.

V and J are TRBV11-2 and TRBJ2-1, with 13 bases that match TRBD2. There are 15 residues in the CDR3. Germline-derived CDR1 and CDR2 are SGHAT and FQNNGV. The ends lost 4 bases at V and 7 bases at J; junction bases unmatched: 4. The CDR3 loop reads CASSSRTSGSNEQFF. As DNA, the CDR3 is TGTGCCAGCAGCTCACGGACTAGCGGGAGTAATGAGCAGTTCTTC.

The CDR3 coding sequence is TGTGCCAGCAGCTTAGATCGTGTACAGGGCAGGTACGAGCAGTACTTC. Protein: CASSLDRVQGRYEQYF. The chain has TRBV11-2 and TRBJ2-7; possible D gene TRBD1, 6 bases. The CDR3 is 16 residues long. Looked up from germline, CDR1 is SGHAT and CDR2 is FQNNGV. Between the trimmed V and J ends, which lost 0 bases and 4 bases, there was a span of 16 bases.

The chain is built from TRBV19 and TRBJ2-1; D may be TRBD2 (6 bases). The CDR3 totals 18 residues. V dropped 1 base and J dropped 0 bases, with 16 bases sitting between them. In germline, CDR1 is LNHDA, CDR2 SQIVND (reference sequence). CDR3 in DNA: TGTGCCAGTAGTATAGCGGGAAGCGGGCCAAGCTCCTACAATGAGCAGTTCTTC. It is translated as CASSIAGSGPSSYNEQFF.

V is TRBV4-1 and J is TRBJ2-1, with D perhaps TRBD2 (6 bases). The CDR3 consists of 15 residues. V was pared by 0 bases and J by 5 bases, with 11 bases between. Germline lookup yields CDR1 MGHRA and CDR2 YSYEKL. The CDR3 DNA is TGCGCCAGCAGCCAAGATTCGGGACTCAACAATGAGCAGTTCTTC. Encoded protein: CASSQDSGLNNEQFF.

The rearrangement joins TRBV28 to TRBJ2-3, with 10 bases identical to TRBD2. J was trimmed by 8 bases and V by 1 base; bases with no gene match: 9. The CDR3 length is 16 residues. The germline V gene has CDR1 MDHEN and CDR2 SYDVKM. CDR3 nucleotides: TGTGCCAGCAGTTTATTAGGGCTAGCGGGAGCCGGTACGCAGTATTTT. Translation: CASSLLGLAGAGTQYF.

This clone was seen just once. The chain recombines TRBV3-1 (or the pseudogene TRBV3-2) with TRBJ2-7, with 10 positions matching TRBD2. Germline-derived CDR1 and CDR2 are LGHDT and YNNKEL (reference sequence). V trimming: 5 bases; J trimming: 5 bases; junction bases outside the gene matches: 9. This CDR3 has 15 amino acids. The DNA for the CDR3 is TGTGCCAGCAGCACGAACCTAGCGGGAGTTAACGAGCAGTACTTC. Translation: CASSTNLAGVNEQYF.

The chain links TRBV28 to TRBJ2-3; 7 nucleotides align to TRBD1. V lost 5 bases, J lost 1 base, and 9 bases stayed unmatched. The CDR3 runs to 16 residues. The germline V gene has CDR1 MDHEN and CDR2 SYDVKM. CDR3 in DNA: TGTGCCAGCAGTACCGGGACAGCGACCGGCACAGATACGCAGTATTTT. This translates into CASSTGTATGTDTQYF.

The CDR3 region is CASSKGGRGRRKSNQPQHF. In DNA, the CDR3 is TGTGCCAGCAGCAAAGGGGGCAGGGGGCGTCGGAAAAGCAATCAGCCCCAGCATTTT. The chain couples TRBV21-1 to TRBJ1-5; the table's D gene call, TRBD1, was not cross checked with the DNA. TRBV21-1 is shown as a pseudogene. The CDR3 loop spans 19 amino acids.

The CDR3 reads CAWSKGALYGYTF. The CDR3 nucleotides read TGTGCCTGGTCGAAGGGGGCGCTTTATGGCTACACCTTC. The chain is built from TRBV30 and TRBJ1-2; TRBD1 matches at 7 bases. Germline V gene lookup returns CDR1 GTSNPN and CDR2 SVGIG (reference sequence). CDR3 size: 13 residues. J lost 5 bases, V lost 5 bases, and 8 bases had no gene match. The variable domain in full, with the rest retrieved from reference TRBV30 and TRBJ1-2, is SQTIHQWPATLVQPVGSPLSLECTVEGTSNPNLYWYRQAAGRGLQLLFYSVGIGQISSEVPQNLSASRPQDRQFILSSKKLLLSDSGFYLCAWSKGALYGYTFGSGTRLTVV.

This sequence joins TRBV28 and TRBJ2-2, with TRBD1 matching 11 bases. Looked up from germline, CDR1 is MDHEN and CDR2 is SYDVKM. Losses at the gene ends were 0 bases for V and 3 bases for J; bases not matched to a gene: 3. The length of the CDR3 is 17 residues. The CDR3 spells CASSLWDRGRDTGELFF. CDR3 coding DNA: TGTGCCAGCAGTTTATGGGACAGGGGGCGCGACACCGGGGAGCTGTTTTTT.